This T cell receptor (beta chain) came from a study of cytomegalovirus exposure and HLA in healthy donors. Worth noting for this clone: The antigen is unknown.

Assay: immunoSEQ multiplex PCR; the TCRdb copy retains only in-frame clones and omits some. The sample has 200,000 or so clones, roughly 84% seen once. Overall study results and limits: First-cohort TCR clusters were later found to tend to co-occur in the 120 validation repertoires.

The sample comprised PBMCs. The TCR originated in a woman aged 18-29 years in good health and CMV-seropositive.

The CDR3 loop is CASSLAYDSQETQYF. The DNA of the CDR3 is TGTGCCAGCAGCTTAGCCTATGACAGCCAAGAGACCCAGTACTTC. The chain couples TRBV5-4 to TRBJ2-5, with a tentative D call TRBD1 (5 bases). CDR3 length: 15 amino acids. The germline V and J ends were trimmed by 2 bases and 1 base, with 12 bases remaining between them. In germline, CDR1 is SGHNT, CDR2 YYREEE (reference sequence).